The 26 T cell receptor beta chains reported below all come from one sample, sequenced in a study of technical replicates of blood from a handful of donors (dated by TCRdb to about 2017). Libraries came from the immunoSEQ multiplex PCR assay. Drawn from immuneACCESS, this table holds only the in-frame rearrangements with V and J called that TCRdb kept. Clones are partly lost; checked studies trace under half to an unresolved V gene and leave the rest unexplained. A total of about 100,000 clones appear in this sample, nearly 97% of them only once. The leading ten clones occupy 0.22% of the sample. Sequencing was done on a sample of T cells isolated from PBMCs. Every receptor here comes from a human donor in good health.

This rearrangement joins TRBV18 to TRBJ1-1, with D possibly being TRBD1 (5 bases). From germline, CDR1 is KGHSH and CDR2 LQKENI. Trimming removed 2 bases from V and 10 bases from J, with 35 bases in between. There are 20 residues in the CDR3. CDR3 sequence reads: CASSPWSSPPRQLNRYPAFF. The CDR3 DNA is TGTGCCAGCTCACCATGGAGCTCCCCCCCGCGGCAGCTCAACAGGTACCCAGCTTTCTTT.

The chain couples TRBV5-1 to TRBJ2-3, with D hard to call. In germline, CDR1 is SGHRS, CDR2 YFSETQ. This CDR3 spans 14 amino acids. The germline V and J ends were trimmed by 4 bases and 6 bases, with 15 bases remaining between them. The CDR3 reads CASSINGWPDTQYF. CDR3 sequence (DNA): TGCGCCAGCAGCATCAACGGGTGGCCGGATACGCAGTATTTT.

This sequence joins TRBV7-9 and TRBJ2-5; TRBD2 matches at 9 bases. This CDR3 region has 14 residues. Losses at the gene ends were 6 bases for V and 5 bases for J; bases not matched to a gene: 7. In germline, CDR1 is SEHNR, CDR2 FQNEAQ (reference sequence). As DNA, the CDR3 is TGTGCCAGCAGAGTCGGGACTAGCTGGGAGACCCAGTACTTC. Translation: CASRVGTSWETQYF.

The chain uses TRBV18 and TRBJ2-7; 9 bases map to TRBD1. Looked up from germline, CDR1 is KGHSH and CDR2 is LQKENI. The CDR3 is 15 residues long. The trim removed 4 bases at V and 5 bases at J, leaving 9 bases unmatched. This CDR3 reads CASSLNGQGINEQYF. The CDR3 DNA reads TGTGCCAGCTCACTAAACGGACAGGGGATCAACGAGCAGTACTTC.

Details on this clone: Germline and junction disagree at one end, which may indicate a read error. The chain couples TRBV5-4 to TRBJ1-2; 8 nucleotides match TRBD1. CDR1 and CDR2 from the germline V gene are SGHNT and YYREEE (reference sequence). CDR3 length equals 13 residues. CDR3 sequence reads: CASSLDRAYGYTF. The CDR3 DNA is TGTGCCAGCAGTTTGGACAGGGCGTATGGCTACACCTTC.

The rearrangement links TRBV15 to TRBJ1-3, with D possibly matching TRBD1 (5 bases). V was clipped by 1 base and J by 4 bases, with 17 bases between them. Germline lookup yields CDR1 LNHNV and CDR2 YYDKDF (reference sequence). The CDR3 has 17 amino acids. CDR3 protein: CATSRGVGQGGGNTIYF. CDR3 DNA: TGTGCCACCAGCAGAGGGGTTGGGCAGGGTGGAGGAAACACCATATATTTT.

This chain connects TRBV6-4 to TRBJ1-5; D uncertain. Germline V gives CDR1 MRHNA, CDR2 SNTAGT. The length of the CDR3 is 13 residues. Trimming cost V 3 bases and J 5 bases, with 8 bases left between them. This CDR3 is CASSERAHQPQHF. CDR3 in DNA: TGTGCCAGCAGTGAGAGGGCCCATCAGCCCCAGCATTTT.

The chain has TRBV29-1 and TRBJ1-2, with a tentative D call TRBD1 (5 bases). CDR1 is SQVTM and CDR2 is ANQGSEA in the germline V gene. V was cut by 0 bases and J by 4 bases, with 21 bases left in between. The CDR3 length is 17 residues. DNA for the CDR3: TGCAGCGTTGAAGATCGTGGCAGTGGGGGGGAAGGCTATGGCTACACCTTC. Protein sequence: CSVEDRGSGGEGYGYTF.

The chain uses TRBV27 and TRBJ2-7; no reliable D call. V was cut by 3 bases and J by 5 bases, with 11 bases left in between. Looked up from germline, CDR1 is MNHEY and CDR2 is SMNVEV (reference sequence). CDR3 length: 13 residues. CDR3 region: CASSLLSSDEQYF. The DNA for the CDR3 is TGTGCCAGCAGTTTGTTATCGTCAGACGAGCAGTACTTC.

V and J are TRBV5-1 and TRBJ2-1; TRBD1 matches 8 bases. The CDR3 consists of 16 residues. Germline V gene data show CDR1 as SGHRS and CDR2 as YFSETQ. The ends lost 4 bases at V and 10 bases at J; junction bases unmatched: 16. Written as DNA, the CDR3 is TGCGCCAGCAGCATCGGGACAGGAAGCTTACAAGGAGAGCAGTTCTTC. Protein: CASSIGTGSLQGEQFF.

This clone has just one count. The chain has TRBV7-2 and TRBJ2-1; D unclear. This CDR3 has 15 residues. Germline V gene lookup returns CDR1 SGHTA and CDR2 FQGNSA. Deletions cut 0 bases from V and 3 bases from J, with 9 bases between. The CDR3 coding sequence is TGTGCCAGCAGCTTAGCCCAACCGGGCTACAATGAGCAGTTCTTC. Its translation is CASSLAQPGYNEQFF.

The V and J genes are TRBV9 and TRBJ1-1; D unresolved. The germline V and J ends were trimmed by 0 bases and 3 bases, with 12 bases remaining between them. CDR1 is SGDLS and CDR2 is YYNGEE in the germline V gene. The CDR3 is made up of 15 amino acids. For the CDR3, the DNA is TGTGCCAGCAGCGTAGATTTTCGGAGGGACACTGAAGCTTTCTTT. Translation: CASSVDFRRDTEAFF. Full variable domain (remainder filled in from reference TRBV9 and TRBJ1-1): DSGVTQTPKHLITATGQRVTLRCSPRSGDLSVYWYQQSLDQGLQFLIQYYNGEERAKGNILERFSAQQFPDLHSELNLSSLELGDSALYFCASSVDFRRDTEAFFGQGTRLTVV.

The chain couples TRBV18 to TRBJ2-3; 9 bases agree with TRBD1. The J segment lost 5 bases and the V segment lost 8 bases, leaving 17 bases of the junction unmatched. The length of the CDR3 is 17 residues. CDR1 is KGHSH and CDR2 is LQKENI in the germline V gene. The CDR3 loop reads CASQFFRQGGSGDTQYF. The CDR3 nucleotides are TGTGCCAGCCAATTTTTCCGACAGGGGGGCTCTGGAGATACGCAGTATTTT.

V gene TRBV30 combines with J gene TRBJ1-1, with TRBD1 as a possible D gene (6 bases). This CDR3 comprises 14 residues. CDR1 and CDR2 (germline): GTSNPN, SVGIG (reference sequence). V lost 2 bases and J 0 bases, leaving 10 bases between the germline ends. CDR3 sequence: CAWSLTGMNTEAFF. DNA of the CDR3: TGTGCCTGGAGTCTGACAGGTATGAACACTGAAGCTTTCTTT.

The chain carries TRBV4-1 and TRBJ2-2; TRBD2 matches 7 bases. The ends lost 4 bases at V and 6 bases at J; junction bases unmatched: 11. CDR3 length equals 16 residues. Germline V lookup: CDR1 MGHRA, CDR2 YSYEKL. The CDR3 is CASSLRGGGGAGELFF. The CDR3 region has the DNA TGCGCCAGCAGCCTACGTGGGGGGGGTGGTGCCGGGGAGCTGTTTTTT.

This sequence joins TRBV28 and TRBJ1-1; 8 nucleotides align to TRBD1. Unmatched junction bases numbered 14, after V lost 1 base and J lost 1 base. CDR1 MDHEN and CDR2 SYDVKM come from the germline V gene. There are 19 residues in the CDR3. The CDR3 DNA reads TGTGCCAGCAGTTTATACCCCCCCATAGGCACAGGGGGGAACACTGAAGCTTTCTTT. It is translated as CASSLYPPIGTGGNTEAFF.

V usage is TRBV7-2 and J usage is TRBJ2-7, with 10 bases matching TRBD2. This CDR3 comprises 18 residues. The junction had 11 bases not matched to a gene; V was cut back by 1 base and J by 2 bases. CDR1 SGHTA and CDR2 FQGNSA come from the germline V gene. The CDR3 loop reads CASSLEFSTSGYPYEQYF. The DNA of the CDR3 is TGTGCCAGCAGCTTAGAATTTTCGACTAGCGGGTACCCCTACGAGCAGTACTTC.

V and J are TRBV4-1 and TRBJ1-2, with TRBD1 matching 12 bases. The V gene's germline CDR1 is MGHRA and CDR2 YSYEKL. J gave up 7 bases and V 4 bases, and 10 bases lay outside the gene matches. The CDR3 has 16 amino acids. CDR3 nucleotide sequence: TGCGCCAGCAGCCCGGGGGCGGGACAGGGGGCAGTTGGCTACACCTTC. Protein: CASSPGAGQGAVGYTF.

This clone came up once. Here the CDR3 DNA reads TGTGCCAGCAGCTTACGCACCTACGAGCAGTACTTC. Its protein is CASSLRTYEQYF. This chain joins TRBV11-2 and TRBJ2-5; D not certain. The J call is in doubt because the DNA end fits TRBJ2-7 better. There are 12 residues in the CDR3. Germline V lookup: CDR1 SGHAT, CDR2 FQNNGV.

The J gene is TRBJ1-4, the V gene TRBV10-3; a possible D gene is TRBD1 (5 bases). Germline CDR1 and CDR2: ENHRY and SYGVKD. V lost 6 bases and J 6 bases, leaving 14 bases between the germline ends. CDR3 length: 14 amino acids. The CDR3 DNA sequence: TGTGCCATCAGCATAGACGCGGGGGATGAAAAACTGTTTTTT. It specifies CAISIDAGDEKLFF.

The CDR3 region is CASSQPTSGFYEQYF. The CDR3 DNA reads as TGCGCCAGCAGCCAACCGACTAGCGGATTCTACGAGCAGTACTTC. This rearrangement joins TRBV4-1 to TRBJ2-7, with 9 bases identical to TRBD2. With 2 bases clipped from V and 3 bases from J, the junction kept 5 bases outside the gene matches. This CDR3 is built from 15 residues. The V gene's germline CDR1 is MGHRA and CDR2 YSYEKL.

This sequence joins TRBV6-1 and TRBJ1-5; the D gene is possibly TRBD1 (5 bases). CDR3 length: 12 amino acids. V lost 11 bases and J 0 bases, leaving 8 bases between the germline ends. Germline V gene lookup returns CDR1 MNHNS and CDR2 SASEGT. The CDR3 here is CAGRGSNQPQHF. CDR3 in DNA: TGTGCCGGAAGGGGTAGCAATCAGCCCCAGCATTTT.

This clone is a singleton in its sample. The chain links TRBV5-6 to TRBJ1-1, with 7 bases aligning to TRBD1. The V gene's germline CDR1 is SGHDT and CDR2 YYEEEE. This CDR3 comprises 16 residues. Germline trimming cut 4 bases from V and 0 bases from J; bases unmatched to any gene: 9. The DNA for the CDR3 is TGTGCCAGCAGCCTAGAGGACAGGAGGGTGAACACTGAAGCTTTCTTT. This gives the protein CASSLEDRRVNTEAFF.

The rearrangement uses TRBV6-1 and TRBJ1-5; tentatively, D is TRBD1 (6 bases). V was shortened by 6 bases and J by 1 base, with 13 bases between the two germline ends. Germline V gene data show CDR1 as MNHNS and CDR2 as SASEGT. The CDR3 has 15 amino acids. CDR3 DNA: TGTGCCAGCAGCCAACTTACAGGGAGCAATCAGCCCCAGCATTTT. Translation gives CASSQLTGSNQPQHF.

This clone occurred once. J is TRBJ1-2 and V is TRBV4-1, with D hard to call. V was cut by 2 bases and J by 2 bases, with 18 bases left in between. CDR3 length: 17 amino acids. Germline V CDR1 and CDR2: MGHRA, YSYEKL. This chain's CDR3 is CASSQSPTTTGNYGYTF. CDR3 bases: TGCGCCAGCAGCCAAAGTCCAACTACGACTGGGAACTATGGCTACACCTTC.

The rearrangement links TRBV10-2 to TRBJ2-7; TRBD1 aligns across 8 bases. This CDR3 contains 14 residues. Germline V gene sequence: CDR1 WSHSY, CDR2 SAAADI. Losses at the gene ends were 6 bases for V and 3 bases for J; bases not matched to a gene: 7. The CDR3 loop reads CASRDGTGNYEQYF. For the CDR3, the DNA is TGCGCCAGCAGAGACGGGACAGGCAACTACGAGCAGTACTTC.